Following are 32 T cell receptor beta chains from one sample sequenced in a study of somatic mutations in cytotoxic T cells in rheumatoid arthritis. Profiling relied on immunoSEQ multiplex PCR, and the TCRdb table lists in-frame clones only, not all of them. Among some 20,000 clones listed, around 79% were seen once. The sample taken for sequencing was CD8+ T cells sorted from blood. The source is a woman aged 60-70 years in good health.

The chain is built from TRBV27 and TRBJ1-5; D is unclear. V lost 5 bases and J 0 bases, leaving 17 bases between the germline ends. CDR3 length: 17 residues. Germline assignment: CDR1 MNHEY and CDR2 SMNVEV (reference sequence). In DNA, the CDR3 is TGTGCCAGCAGTCCCGCGGGCAGCCCCTATAGCAATCAGCCCCAGCATTTT. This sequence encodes CASSPAGSPYSNQPQHF.

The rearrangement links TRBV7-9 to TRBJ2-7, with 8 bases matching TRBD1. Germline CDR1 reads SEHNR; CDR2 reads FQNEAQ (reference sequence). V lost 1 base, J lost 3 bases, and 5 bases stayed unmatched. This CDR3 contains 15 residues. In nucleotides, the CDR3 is TGTGCCAGCAGCTTAGTCCAGGGGGCAAACTACGAGCAGTACTTC. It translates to CASSLVQGANYEQYF.

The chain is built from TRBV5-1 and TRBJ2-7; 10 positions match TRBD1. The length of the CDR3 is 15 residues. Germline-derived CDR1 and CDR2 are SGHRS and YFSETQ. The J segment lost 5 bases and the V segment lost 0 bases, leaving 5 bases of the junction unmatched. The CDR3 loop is CASSLALDRGDEQYF. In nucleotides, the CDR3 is TGCGCCAGCAGCTTGGCGTTGGACAGGGGGGACGAGCAGTACTTC.

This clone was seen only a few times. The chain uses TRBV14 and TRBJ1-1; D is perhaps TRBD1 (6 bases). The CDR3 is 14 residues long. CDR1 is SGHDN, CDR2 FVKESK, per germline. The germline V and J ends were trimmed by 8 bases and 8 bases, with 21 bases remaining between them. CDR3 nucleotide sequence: TGTGCCAGCCAGGATTACGGGGGCGCAGCCGAAGCTTTCTTT. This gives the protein CASQDYGGAAEAFF.

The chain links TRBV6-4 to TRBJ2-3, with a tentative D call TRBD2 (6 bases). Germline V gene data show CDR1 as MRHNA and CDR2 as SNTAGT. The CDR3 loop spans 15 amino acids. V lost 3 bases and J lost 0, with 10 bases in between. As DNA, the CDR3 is TGTGCCAGCAGTGAAAATAGCGGTAGCACAGATACGCAGTATTTT. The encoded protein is CASSENSGSTDTQYF.

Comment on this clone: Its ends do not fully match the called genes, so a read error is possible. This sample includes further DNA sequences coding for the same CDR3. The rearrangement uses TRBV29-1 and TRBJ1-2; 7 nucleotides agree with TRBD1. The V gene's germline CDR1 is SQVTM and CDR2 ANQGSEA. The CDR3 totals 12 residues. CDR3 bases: TGCAGCGTTCGAGGGGGCGACTATGGTTACACCTTC. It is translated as CSVRGGDYGYTF.

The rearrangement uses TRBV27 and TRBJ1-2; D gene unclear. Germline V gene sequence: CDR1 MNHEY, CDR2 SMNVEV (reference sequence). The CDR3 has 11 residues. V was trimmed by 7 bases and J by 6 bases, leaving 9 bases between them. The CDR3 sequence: CASNDGDGYTF. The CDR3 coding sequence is TGTGCCAGCAATGACGGGGATGGCTACACCTTC.

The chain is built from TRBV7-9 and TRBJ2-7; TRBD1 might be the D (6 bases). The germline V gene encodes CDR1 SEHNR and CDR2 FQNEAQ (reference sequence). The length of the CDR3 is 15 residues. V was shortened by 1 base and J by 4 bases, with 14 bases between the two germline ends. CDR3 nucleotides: TGTGCCAGCAGCTTAGGGGCAGGGGAGTTATACGAGCAGTACTTC. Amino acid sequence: CASSLGAGELYEQYF.

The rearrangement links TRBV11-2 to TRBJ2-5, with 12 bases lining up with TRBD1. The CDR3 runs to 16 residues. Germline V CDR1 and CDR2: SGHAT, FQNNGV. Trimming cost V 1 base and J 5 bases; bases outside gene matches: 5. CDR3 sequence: CASSLVGQGARETQYF. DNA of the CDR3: TGTGCCAGCAGCTTAGTGGGACAGGGGGCAAGGGAGACCCAGTACTTC.

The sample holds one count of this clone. The CDR3 here is CASSPFGGTQYF. As DNA, the CDR3 is TGTGCCAGCAGTCCCTTCGGAGGCACGCAGTATTTT. The rearrangement links TRBV9 to TRBJ2-3; a possible D gene is TRBD2 (5 bases). V was pared by 5 bases and J by 9 bases, with 13 bases between. Germline CDR1 reads SGDLS; CDR2 reads YYNGEE. There are 12 residues in the CDR3.

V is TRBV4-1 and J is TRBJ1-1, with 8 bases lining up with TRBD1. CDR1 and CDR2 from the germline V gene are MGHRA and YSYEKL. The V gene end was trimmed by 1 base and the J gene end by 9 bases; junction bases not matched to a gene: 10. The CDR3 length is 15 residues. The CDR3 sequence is CASSQGGPGQDQAFF. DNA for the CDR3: TGCGCCAGCAGCCAAGGGGGGCCGGGACAGGACCAAGCTTTCTTT.

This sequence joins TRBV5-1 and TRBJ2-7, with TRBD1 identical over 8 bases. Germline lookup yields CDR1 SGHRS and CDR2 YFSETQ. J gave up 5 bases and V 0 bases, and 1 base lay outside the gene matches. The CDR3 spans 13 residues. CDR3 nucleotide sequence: TGCGCCAGCAGCTTGGGACAGGGGAACGAGCAGTACTTC. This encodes CASSLGQGNEQYF.

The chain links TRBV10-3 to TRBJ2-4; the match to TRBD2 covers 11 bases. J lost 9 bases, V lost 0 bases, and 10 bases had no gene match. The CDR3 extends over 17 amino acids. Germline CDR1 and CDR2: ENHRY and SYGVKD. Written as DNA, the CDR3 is TGTGCCATCAGTGAGTCAATTAGCGGGGGGGCTACGAGCATTCAGTACTTC. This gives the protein CAISESISGGATSIQYF.

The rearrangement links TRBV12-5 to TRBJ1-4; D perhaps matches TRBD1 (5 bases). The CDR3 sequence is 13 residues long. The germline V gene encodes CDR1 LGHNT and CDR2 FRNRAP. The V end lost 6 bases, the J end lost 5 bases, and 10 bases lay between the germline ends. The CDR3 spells CASGWDENEKLFF. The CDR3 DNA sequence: TGTGCTAGTGGCTGGGACGAGAATGAAAAACTGTTTTTT.

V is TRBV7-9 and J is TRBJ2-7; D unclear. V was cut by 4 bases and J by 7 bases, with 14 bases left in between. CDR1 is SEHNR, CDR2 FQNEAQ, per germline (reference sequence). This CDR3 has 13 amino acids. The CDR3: CASSSLLQQEQYF. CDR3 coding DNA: TGTGCCAGCAGCTCCCTCTTACAACAGGAGCAGTACTTC.

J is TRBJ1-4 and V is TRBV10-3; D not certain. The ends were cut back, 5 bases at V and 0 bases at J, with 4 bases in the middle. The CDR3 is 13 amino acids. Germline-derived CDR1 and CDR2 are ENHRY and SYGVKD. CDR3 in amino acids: CAISTSTNEKLFF. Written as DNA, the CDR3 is TGTGCCATCAGTACATCAACTAATGAAAAACTGTTTTTT.

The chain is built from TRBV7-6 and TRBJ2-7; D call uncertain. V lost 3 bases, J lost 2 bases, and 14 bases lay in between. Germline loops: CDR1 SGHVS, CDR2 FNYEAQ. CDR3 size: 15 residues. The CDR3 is CASSFEMTETYEQYF. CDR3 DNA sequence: TGTGCCAGCAGCTTCGAGATGACGGAAACCTACGAGCAGTACTTC.

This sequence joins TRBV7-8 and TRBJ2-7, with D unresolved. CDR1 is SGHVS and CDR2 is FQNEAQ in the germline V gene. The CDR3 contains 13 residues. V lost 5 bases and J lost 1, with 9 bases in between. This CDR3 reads CASSPDVSYEQYF. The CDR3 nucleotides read TGTGCCAGCAGCCCGGACGTGTCCTACGAGCAGTACTTC. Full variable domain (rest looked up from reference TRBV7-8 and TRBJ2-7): GAGVSQSPRYKVAKRGQDVALRCDPISGHVSLFWYQQALGQGPEFLTYFQNEAQLDKSGLPSDRFFAERPEGSVSTLKIQRTQQEDSAVYLCASSPDVSYEQYFGPGTRLTVT.

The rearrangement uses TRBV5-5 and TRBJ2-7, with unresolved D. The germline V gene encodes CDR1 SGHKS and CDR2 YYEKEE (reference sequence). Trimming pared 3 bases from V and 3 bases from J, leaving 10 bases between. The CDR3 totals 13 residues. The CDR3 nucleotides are TGTGCCAGCAGCTCGAGACCGGACTACGAGCAGTACTTC. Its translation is CASSSRPDYEQYF.

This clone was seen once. CDR3 in DNA: TGTGCCAGCAGCTCGTTGGGCAGGGGAGGAAACACCATATATTTT. Translated, it gives CASSSLGRGGNTIYF. The chain is built from TRBV7-6 and TRBJ1-3, with D perhaps TRBD1 (6 bases). Germline-derived CDR1 and CDR2 are SGHVS and FNYEAQ. V was shortened by 4 bases and J by 4 bases, with 14 bases between the two germline ends. The CDR3 totals 15 residues. Looking up the rest from reference TRBV7-6 and TRBJ1-3 gives the full variable domain: GAGVSQSPRYKVTKRGQDVALRCDPISGHVSLYWYRQALGQGPEFLTYFNYEAQQDKSGLPNDRFSAERPEGSISTLTIQRTEQRDSAMYRCASSSLGRGGNTIYFGEGSWLTVV.

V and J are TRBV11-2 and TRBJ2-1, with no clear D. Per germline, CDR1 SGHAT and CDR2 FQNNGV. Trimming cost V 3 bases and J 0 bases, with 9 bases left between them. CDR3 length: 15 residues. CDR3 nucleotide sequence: TGTGCCAGCAGCTTCGACCCCAGCTCCTACAATGAGCAGTTCTTC. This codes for CASSFDPSSYNEQFF.

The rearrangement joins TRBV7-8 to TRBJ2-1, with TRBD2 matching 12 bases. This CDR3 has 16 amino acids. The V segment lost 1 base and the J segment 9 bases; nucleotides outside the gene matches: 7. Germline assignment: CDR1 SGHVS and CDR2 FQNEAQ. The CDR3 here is CASSLGLAGGHGEQFF. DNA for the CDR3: TGTGCCAGCAGCTTAGGGCTAGCGGGAGGGCATGGTGAGCAGTTCTTC.

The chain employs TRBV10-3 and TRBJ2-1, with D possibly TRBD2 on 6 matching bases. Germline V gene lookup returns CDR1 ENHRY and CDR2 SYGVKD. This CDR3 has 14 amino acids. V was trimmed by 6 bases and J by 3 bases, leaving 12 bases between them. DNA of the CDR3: TGTGCCATCAGACCGGAGGGCCTCTACAATGAGCAGTTCTTC. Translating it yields CAIRPEGLYNEQFF.

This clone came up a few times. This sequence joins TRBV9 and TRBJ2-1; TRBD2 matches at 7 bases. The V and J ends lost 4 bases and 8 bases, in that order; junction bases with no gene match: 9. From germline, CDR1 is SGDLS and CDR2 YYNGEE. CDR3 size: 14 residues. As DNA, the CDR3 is TGTGCCAGCAGCCCCGGCGGGAGCGGGGATGAGCAGTTCTTC. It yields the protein CASSPGGSGDEQFF.

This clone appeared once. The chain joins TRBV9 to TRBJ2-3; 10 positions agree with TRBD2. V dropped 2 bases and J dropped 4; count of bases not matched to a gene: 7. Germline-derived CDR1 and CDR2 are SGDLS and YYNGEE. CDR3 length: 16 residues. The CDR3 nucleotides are TGTGCCAGCAGCGTTAGCGGGAGGACGGATGCAGATACGCAGTATTTT. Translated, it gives CASSVSGRTDADTQYF.

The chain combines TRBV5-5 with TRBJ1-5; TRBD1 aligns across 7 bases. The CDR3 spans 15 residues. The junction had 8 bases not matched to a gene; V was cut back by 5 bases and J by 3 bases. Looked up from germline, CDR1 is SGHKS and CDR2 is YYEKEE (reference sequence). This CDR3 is CASRRDRSLNQPQHF. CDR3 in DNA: TGTGCCAGCAGACGGGACAGATCTCTCAATCAGCCCCAGCATTTT.

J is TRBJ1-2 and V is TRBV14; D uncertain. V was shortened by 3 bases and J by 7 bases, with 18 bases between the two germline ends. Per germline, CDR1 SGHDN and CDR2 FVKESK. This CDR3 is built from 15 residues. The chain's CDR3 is CASSQSLGQEAGYTF. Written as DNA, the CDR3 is TGTGCCAGCAGCCAGAGCCTCGGGCAGGAGGCTGGCTACACCTTC.

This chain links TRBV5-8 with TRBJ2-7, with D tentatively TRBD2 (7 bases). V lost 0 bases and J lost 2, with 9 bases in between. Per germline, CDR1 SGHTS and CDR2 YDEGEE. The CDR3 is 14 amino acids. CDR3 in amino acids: CASSLGGGTYEQYF. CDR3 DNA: TGTGCCAGCAGCTTGGGCGGGGGCACCTACGAGCAGTACTTC.

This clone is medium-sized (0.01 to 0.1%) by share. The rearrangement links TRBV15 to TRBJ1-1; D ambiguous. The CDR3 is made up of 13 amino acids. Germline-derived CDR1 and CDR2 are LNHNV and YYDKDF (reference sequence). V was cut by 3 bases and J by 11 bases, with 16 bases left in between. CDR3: CATSSPGDSSAFF. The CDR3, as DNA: TGTGCCACCAGCAGCCCAGGCGATTCTTCCGCTTTCTTT.

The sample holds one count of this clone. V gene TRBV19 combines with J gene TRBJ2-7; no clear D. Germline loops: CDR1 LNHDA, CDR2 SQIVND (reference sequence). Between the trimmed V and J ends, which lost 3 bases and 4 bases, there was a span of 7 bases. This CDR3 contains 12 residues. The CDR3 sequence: CASSIPGYEQYF. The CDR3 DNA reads TGTGCCAGTAGTATCCCCGGGTACGAGCAGTACTTC.

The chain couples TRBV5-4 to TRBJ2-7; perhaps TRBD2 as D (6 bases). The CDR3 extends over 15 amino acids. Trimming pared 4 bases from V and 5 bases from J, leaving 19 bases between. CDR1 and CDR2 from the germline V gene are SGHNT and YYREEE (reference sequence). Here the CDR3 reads CASSPPGVASDEQYF. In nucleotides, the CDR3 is TGTGCCAGCAGCCCCCCGGGAGTAGCTTCGGACGAGCAGTACTTC.

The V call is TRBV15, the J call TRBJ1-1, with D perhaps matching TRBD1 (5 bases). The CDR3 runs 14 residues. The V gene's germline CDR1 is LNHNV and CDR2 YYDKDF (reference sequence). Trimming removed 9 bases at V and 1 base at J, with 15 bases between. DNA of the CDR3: TGTGCCACGAAGCAGGGAACGGGGAACACTGAAGCTTTCTTT. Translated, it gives CATKQGTGNTEAFF.